The 13 T cell receptor beta chains listed next were all sequenced from one sample in a study of T cell changes during pregnancy in multiple sclerosis (dated by TCRdb to between 2018 and 2020). The library was produced with the immunoSEQ multiplex PCR assay. TCRdb holds this immuneACCESS table with in-frame rearrangements only. Some clones are missing; in checked studies, unresolved V genes explain under half, and the rest has no known cause. The sample table lists roughly 40,000 clones, about 94% of them with a count of one. Of the sample, 0.35% falls within the top ten clones. The sequenced sample was CD4+ T cells from peripheral blood mononuclear cells, obtained after pregnancy. Every receptor here comes from a female donor with multiple sclerosis, enrolled in a pregnancy study.

V gene TRBV6-5 combines with J gene TRBJ1-4; D is perhaps TRBD1 (6 bases). V was cut by 6 bases and J by 6 bases, with 11 bases left in between. CDR1 and CDR2 from the germline V gene are MNHEY and SVGAGI. The CDR3 extends over 13 amino acids. CDR3 in amino acids: CASRPHRDEKLFF. CDR3 coding DNA: TGTGCCAGCAGGCCCCACAGGGATGAAAAACTGTTTTTT.

The CDR3 sequence: CASSYSNLQGTGELFF. The CDR3 nucleotides read TGTGCCAGCAGTTACTCGAACCTACAGGGCACCGGGGAGCTGTTTTTT. This chain links TRBV6-5 with TRBJ2-2, with a possible D match to TRBD1 (6 bases). The CDR3 totals 16 residues. The V end was cut by 0 bases, the J end by 4 bases, with 12 bases between. In germline, CDR1 is MNHEY, CDR2 SVGAGI.

The chain couples TRBV5-1 to TRBJ1-1; D uncertain. The germline CDR1 and CDR2 sequences are SGHRS and YFSETQ. The CDR3 spans 12 residues. With 4 bases removed from V and 5 bases from J, the gap between germline ends came to 9 bases. CDR3 sequence reads: CASSPRGTEAFF. Here the CDR3 DNA reads TGCGCCAGCAGCCCCCGAGGGACTGAAGCTTTCTTT.

This sequence joins TRBV25-1 and TRBJ1-6; the match to TRBD1 covers 7 bases. CDR1 is MGHDK and CDR2 is SYGVNS in the germline V gene. This CDR3 has 14 amino acids. This chain's CDR3 is CATRGTAYNSPLHF. CDR3 DNA: TGTGCTACAAGGGGGACAGCCTATAATTCACCCCTCCACTTT.

The V call is TRBV27, the J call TRBJ1-1; possibly TRBD1 for D (5 bases). The germline gives CDR1 MNHEY, CDR2 SMNVEV (reference sequence). CDR3 length: 21 residues. V was clipped by 0 bases and J by 1 base, with 27 bases between them. CDR3: CASSLSAGIRGALGKNTEAFF. The CDR3 DNA follows: TGTGCCAGCAGTTTATCGGCGGGAATTCGGGGCGCCCTAGGTAAGAACACTGAAGCTTTCTTT.

The chain recombines TRBV18 with TRBJ2-1; possible D gene TRBD2, 7 bases. CDR3 length equals 13 residues. V was cut by 3 bases and J by 8 bases, with 11 bases left in between. In germline, CDR1 is KGHSH, CDR2 LQKENI. The CDR3 loop is CASSPRGLYEQFF. The CDR3 coding sequence is TGTGCCAGCTCACCGCGGGGGCTTTATGAGCAGTTCTTC.

The chain uses TRBV21-1 and TRBJ2-1; the D segment call TRBD1 is taken from the table without a DNA check. TRBV21-1 is tagged as a pseudogene. CDR3 length: 14 amino acids. CDR3 protein: CASDQGVGGNEQFF. CDR3 nucleotides: TGTGCCAGCGACCAGGGGGTAGGAGGCAATGAGCAGTTCTTC.

The chain is built from TRBV9 and TRBJ1-6; D is perhaps TRBD1 (5 bases). Trimming stripped 3 bases from V and 6 bases from J, with 13 bases between. From germline, CDR1 is SGDLS and CDR2 YYNGEE. This CDR3 has 15 amino acids. CDR3: CASSEKQESNSPLHF. The CDR3 region has the DNA TGTGCCAGCAGCGAAAAACAGGAGTCTAATTCACCCCTCCACTTT.

The J gene is TRBJ2-7, the V gene TRBV5-1; D might be TRBD1 (8 bases). Germline values: CDR1 SGHRS, CDR2 YFSETQ. Trimming took off 4 bases at V and 4 bases at J, with 15 bases between the two ends. The CDR3 spans 14 residues. Here the CDR3 DNA reads TGCGCCAGCAGCCGAGACAGGGGAGGGTACGAGCAGTACTTC. Translating it yields CASSRDRGGYEQYF.

This chain connects TRBV5-1 to TRBJ1-1; tentative D call: TRBD1 (6 bases). The CDR3 length is 15 residues. The germline gives CDR1 SGHRS, CDR2 YFSETQ. Trimming removed 4 bases at V and 2 bases at J, with 15 bases between. CDR3 bases: TGCGCCAGCAGCGTTACAGGGTCGGGAAACACTGAAGCTTTCTTT. The encoded protein is CASSVTGSGNTEAFF.

The rearrangement links TRBV9 to TRBJ1-5; D remains ambiguous. The CDR3 covers 17 residues. V lost 0 bases and J 1 base, leaving 14 bases between the germline ends. Per germline, CDR1 SGDLS and CDR2 YYNGEE. The CDR3 is CASSVVSPVSSNQPQHF. In DNA form, the CDR3 reads TGTGCCAGCAGCGTAGTGTCCCCCGTGTCGAGCAATCAGCCCCAGCATTTT. Using reference TRBV9 and TRBJ1-5 for the parts outside the CDR3, the full variable domain is DSGVTQTPKHLITATGQRVTLRCSPRSGDLSVYWYQQSLDQGLQFLIQYYNGEERAKGNILERFSAQQFPDLHSELNLSSLELGDSALYFCASSVVSPVSSNQPQHFGDGTRLSIL.

The CDR3 DNA sequence: TGTGCCAGCAGCCCGGGGGGCGTTCTATCCTACGAGCAGTACTTC. This encodes CASSPGGVLSYEQYF. The chain combines TRBV5-8 with TRBJ2-7, with a tentative D call TRBD2 (7 bases). Trimming cost V 4 bases and J 1 base, with 15 bases left between them. The length of the CDR3 is 15 residues. Germline CDR1 SGHTS, CDR2 YDEGEE.

The rearrangement uses TRBV7-2 and TRBJ2-2; D gene ambiguous. The CDR3 consists of 12 residues. Trimming shortened V by 6 bases and J by 9 bases, and 11 bases separated the two germline ends. Germline V lookup: CDR1 SGHTA, CDR2 FQGNSA. The CDR3 coding sequence is TGTGCCAGCAGTCATCAGTCCCGGGAGCTGTTTTTT. The encoded protein is CASSHQSRELFF.